This T cell receptor (beta chain) was identified in a study of blood T cell repertoires in COVID-19. Across the study: Samples taken during acute and convalescent COVID-19 were collected in the United States, Italy and Spain. From T cells, B-cell-depleted T cells, or PBMCs came the material, which was cDNA or gDNA.

The authors' processing: Reference gene primer amplification gave nucleated cell count estimates. Assay used: immunoSEQ multiplex PCR; TCRdb lists only in-frame clones, some missing. V and J calls and clone size come straight from that table; D and trimming were deduced from the DNA. The sample holds around 260,000 clones, about nine tenths seen once. The receptor was derived from a middle-aged woman who had recovered from COVID-19. Sequencing was done on a sample of peripheral blood.

CDR3 DNA: TGTGCCAGCAGAAACACAGGGGCGGAAACCTACGAGCAGTACTTC. This translates into CASRNTGAETYEQYF. V gene TRBV6-6 combines with J gene TRBJ2-7; the match to TRBD1 covers 7 bases. V dropped 6 bases and J dropped 2; count of bases not matched to a gene: 10. Germline assignment: CDR1 MNHNY and CDR2 SVGAGI (reference sequence). The CDR3 covers 15 residues.